The sequence of this TCR beta chain was determined in a study of CD8 T cells in Susac syndrome. Broader study findings: The TCR sequencing and HLA analysis in the study involved a relatively small number of individuals, as the study acknowledged.

Looked up from germline, CDR1 is LGHNA and CDR2 is YNFKEQ. The CDR3 consists of 20 residues. V was pared by 1 base and J by 5 bases, with 13 bases of the junction left unmatched. When the RNA was reverse transcribed, random hexamers were used with an input of about 0.5 to 1 ug. TCRdb analysed the immunoSEQ multiplex PCR reads with MiXCR anew, one entry per CDR3 protein. The sample consists of about 300,000 distinct CDR3 sequences, 89% of them appearing once. Details on this clonotype: Its antigen remains unknown.

The J gene is TRBJ2-2, the V gene TRBV4-2; 13 positions match TRBD2. This clonotype was obtained from a human donor with multiple sclerosis. Sequencing was performed on CD8+ T cells from PBMCs. DNA of the CDR3: TGTGCCAGCAGCCAAGTGGGAGGACTAGCGGGAGTAGTTCATACCGGGGAGCTGTTTTTT. Protein product: CASSQVGGLAGVVHTGELFF.